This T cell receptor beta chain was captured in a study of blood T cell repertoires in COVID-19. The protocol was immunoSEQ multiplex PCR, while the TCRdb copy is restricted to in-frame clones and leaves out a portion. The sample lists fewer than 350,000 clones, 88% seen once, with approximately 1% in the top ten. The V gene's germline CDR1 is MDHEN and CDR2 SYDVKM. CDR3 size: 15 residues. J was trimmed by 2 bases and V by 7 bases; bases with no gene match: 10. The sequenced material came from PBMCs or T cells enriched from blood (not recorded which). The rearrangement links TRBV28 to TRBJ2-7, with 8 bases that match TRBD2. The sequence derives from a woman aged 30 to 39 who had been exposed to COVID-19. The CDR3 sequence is CASTTGGGVPYEQYF. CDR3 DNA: TGTGCCAGCACCACCGGGGGGGGAGTTCCCTACGAGCAGTACTTC.